This TCR beta chain was identified in a study of T cell repertoires in cytomegalovirus infection. On the study more broadly: The public TCR beta signatures pointed to both CMV infection and matching HLA type.

TCRdb re-called the reads with MiXCR, one entry per CDR3 protein. Of hundreds of thousands of distinct CDR3 sequences listed, 20% to 25% are singletons. V lost 4 bases and J lost 4; bases outside the gene matches: 12. This CDR3 contains 16 residues. CDR1 is SGHTS, CDR2 YDEGEE, per germline. Material: CD8+ T cells from PBMCs. The chain couples TRBV5-8 to TRBJ1-1; 8 positions agree with TRBD1. This clonotype originated in a human donor in good health (CMV status not recorded). Some clones in this sample may be carry-over from other donors' samples. The CDR3 DNA reads as TGTGCCAGCAGCCAGGACAGGGAAGGGGGGGTCACTGAAGCTTTCTTT. Amino acid sequence: CASSQDREGGVTEAFF.